The entry that follows covers one TCR beta chain sequence. This clone was detected a few times. This receptor's antigen is unknown. No base qualities exist here, and no much larger clone lies one base off it. The CDR3 runs 14 amino acids, cysteine and phenylalanine included. The entry retains the CDR3 DNA only, 42 bases that are in frame from base 1. Via the germline V gene, CDR1 is SGHDT and CDR2 YYEEEE. At the junction V is shortened by 4 bases and J by 5 bases; bases outside the gene matches: 5. At one collaborating source in Seattle, patients were enrolled during active infection and were followed longitudinally through the course of disease. Each collaborating institution followed its own protocols to collect whole blood in K2EDTA tubes. For TCRbeta analysis, collaborators shipped samples in one of three forms: frozen whole blood, isolated PBMCs, or DNA extracted from either of those sample types.

The sample comes from a study of blood T cell repertoires in COVID-19 (dated by TCRdb to about 2020). Background on the whole study: Collaborator samples came from the United States, Italy and Spain and covered acute and convalescent phases of COVID-19. The samples were drawn from the first 160 participants of the ongoing ImmuneRACE study and from 1,254 subjects provided by 6 global collaborators. The material from the prospective study consisted of cDNA or gDNA derived from T cells, B-cell-depleted T cells, or PBMCs. Where HLA class I and class II types were available, the types were taken from metadata supplied by the sample provider, not from assay-based typing. The dataset comprised deeply sampled blood TCRbeta repertoires from subjects exposed to, actively infected with, or recovered from COVID-19. The repertoires were made available in a free public database intended to serve as a resource for research on the immune response to SARS-CoV-2. A de-identified subject ID, COVID-19 status, age in years and sex were almost always included in the sample metadata. The investigation overall reported the following: The amount of clinical and demographic metadata varied by source and participant and was provided uncurated.

TCRbeta CDR3 regions were amplified from genomic DNA using the immunoSEQ Assay, a bias-controlled multiplex PCR. The authors' pipeline ran thus. The number of nucleated cells in each sample was estimated by amplification of reference gene primers within the assay. To quantify the absolute abundance of each unique TCRbeta CDR3 rearrangement, sequence reads were collapsed and filtered. For each sample, productive Simpson clonality was calculated as the square root of Simpson's diversity index over productive rearrangements. This is the immuneACCESS table as TCRdb keeps it, with only in-frame sequences that have V and J called. A part of the clones is gone; compared with another copy, unresolved V genes explain less than half, and the rest is unexplained. V, J and clone size were drawn from that table, and D and trimming were deduced from the DNA. A total of some 220,000 clones appear in this sample, 75% to 90% of them only once. The ten most abundant clones make up approximately 5.6% of the sample.

The sample comprised peripheral blood. This sequence uses TRBV5-6 and TRBJ2-5, with 10 bases aligning to TRBD1. This TCR was sampled from a woman between 65 and 79 years old with COVID-19, enrolled during active disease. CDR3 region: CASSGDRGRETQYF. The nucleotide sequence reads as follows: TGTGCCAGCAGCGGGGACAGGGGCCGGGAGACCCAGTACTTC.